Listed below are T cell receptor beta chains from one sample, sequenced in a study of cytotoxic CD8 clonotypes in ibrutinib-treated CLL. This table comes from immunoSEQ multiplex PCR, and its TCRdb copy is limited to in-frame clones, with some not included. Here the sample spans roughly 250,000 clones, roughly 70% being singletons. Sequenced material: PBMCs, taken after 24 months of ibrutinib treatment. The receptors were gathered from a human donor with chronic lymphocytic leukemia. Both conserved end residues are part of each CDR3. The D gene is left open where the match is weak. Not all rows give a size; the values are once, few, many and, for expanded clones, a class.

size: few
D: TRBD1
V: TRBV5-4
J: TRBJ2-1
DNA: TGTGCCAGCAGAGTGGTTGGGACAGGGGCGAATGAGCAGTTCTTC
CDR3: CASRVVGTGANEQFF

size: .
D: .
V: TRBV21-1
J: TRBJ1-5
DNA: TGTGCCAGCAGCAAGGGGACAGGGTATAGCAATCAGCCCCAGCATTTT
CDR3: CASSKGTGYSNQPQHF

size: .
D: .
V: TRBV11-2
J: TRBJ2-3
DNA: TGTGCCAGCAGCTACATTTTCGGGGGCACAGATACGCAGTATTTT
CDR3: CASSYIFGGTDTQYF

size: .
D: TRBD1
V: TRBV6-1
J: TRBJ2-5
DNA: TGTGCCAGCAGTGAGGCGGGACAGGGGTATTGGGAGACCCAGTACTTC
CDR3: CASSEAGQGYWETQYF

size: .
D: .
V: TRBV18
J: TRBJ2-3
DNA: TGTGCCAGCTCACAAACCCTTCAGGTGGAGACGAAAACAGATACGCAGTATTTT
CDR3: CASSQTLQVETKTDTQYF

size: .
D: .
V: TRBV19
J: TRBJ1-2
DNA: TGTGCCACCCCGGGAGTTTATGGCTACACCTTC
CDR3: CATPGVYGYTF

size: .
D: TRBD1
V: TRBV4-1
J: TRBJ2-7
DNA: TGCGCCAGCGGCCGGGACAGGGCATCCTACGAGCAGTACTTC
CDR3: CASGRDRASYEQYF

size: .
D: .
V: TRBV11-1
J: TRBJ1-3
DNA: TGTGCCAGCAGTTTCGCCGAACAGGGAACTGGAAACACCATATATTTT
CDR3: CASSFAEQGTGNTIYF

size: once
D: .
V: TRBV21-1
J: TRBJ1-5
DNA: TGTGCCAGCAGCAAAGCCCCGACAGGGGGCGATCAGCCCCAGCATTTT
CDR3: CASSKAPTGGDQPQHF

size: .
D: .
V: TRBV27
J: TRBJ2-7
DNA: TGTGCCAGCAGTTTGGGCGGGCTCGAGCAGTACTTC
CDR3: CASSLGGLEQYF

size: .
D: TRBD1
V: TRBV13
J: TRBJ2-4
DNA: TGTGCCAGCAGCTTAGGGACAGGGGAAGGGAGTCTAGCCAAAAACATTCAGTACTTC
CDR3: CASSLGTGEGSLAKNIQYF

size: .
D: .
V: TRBV28
J: TRBJ2-7
DNA: TGTGCCAGCAGTTTTTTAGGGACACCCTCCTACGAGCAGTACTTC
CDR3: CASSFLGTPSYEQYF

size: few
D: TRBD2
V: TRBV9
J: TRBJ2-7
DNA: TGTGCCAGCAGCGCCCACAGCGGGAGCTCCTACGAGCAGTACTTC
CDR3: CASSAHSGSSYEQYF

size: .
D: .
V: TRBV6-6
J: TRBJ2-2
DNA: TGTGCCAGCAGAGGCGAAGTGGCCATCGGGGAGCTGTTTTTT
CDR3: CASRGEVAIGELFF

size: few
D: TRBD2
V: TRBV27
J: TRBJ2-7
DNA: TGTGCCAGCAGTTTGTCGGGTAGCGGGAGGGATGACTCCTACGAGCAGTACTTC
CDR3: CASSLSGSGRDDSYEQYF

size: .
D: TRBD1
V: TRBV7-3
J: TRBJ2-7
DNA: TGTGCCAGCAGCTTTGGACAGGTGGGGAGCGAGCAGTACTTC
CDR3: CASSFGQVGSEQYF

size: .
D: .
V: TRBV5-1
J: TRBJ2-3
DNA: TGCGCCAGCCGCTTTATGACAGATACGCAGTATTTT
CDR3: CASRFMTDTQYF

size: few
D: .
V: TRBV27
J: TRBJ1-2
DNA: TGTGCCAGCAGTCTAACCCCGGACAGCCTGGGCTACACCTTC
CDR3: CASSLTPDSLGYTF

size: .
D: .
V: TRBV27
J: TRBJ2-1
DNA: TGTGCCAGCAGCCAAGGACTCCTCTCCTACAATGAGCAGTTCTTC
CDR3: CASSQGLLSYNEQFF

size: .
D: .
V: TRBV5-6
J: TRBJ2-1
DNA: TGTGCCAGCACCGTCCTGGACAATGAGCAGTTCTTC
CDR3: CASTVLDNEQFF

size: .
D: .
V: TRBV6-4
J: TRBJ2-1
DNA: TGTGCCAGCAGTTTTAGCGGACGGAACAATGAGCAGTTCTTC
CDR3: CASSFSGRNNEQFF

size: .
D: TRBD2
V: TRBV2
J: TRBJ2-1
DNA: TGTGCCAGCACGGGGGGAACCTACAATGAGCAGTTCTTC
CDR3: CASTGGTYNEQFF

size: .
D: .
V: TRBV15
J: TRBJ2-1
DNA: TGTGCCACCAGCAAACGGGACTCGGCCTACAATGAGCAGTTCTTC
CDR3: CATSKRDSAYNEQFF

size: .
D: TRBD2
V: TRBV29-1
J: TRBJ2-1
DNA: TGCAGCGGGGGACTAAACAATGAGCAGTTCTTC
CDR3: CSGGLNNEQFF

size: .
D: .
V: TRBV6-5
J: TRBJ2-4
DNA: TGTGCCAGCAGTTACGGACAGTCGGGGGACATTCAGTACTTC
CDR3: CASSYGQSGDIQYF